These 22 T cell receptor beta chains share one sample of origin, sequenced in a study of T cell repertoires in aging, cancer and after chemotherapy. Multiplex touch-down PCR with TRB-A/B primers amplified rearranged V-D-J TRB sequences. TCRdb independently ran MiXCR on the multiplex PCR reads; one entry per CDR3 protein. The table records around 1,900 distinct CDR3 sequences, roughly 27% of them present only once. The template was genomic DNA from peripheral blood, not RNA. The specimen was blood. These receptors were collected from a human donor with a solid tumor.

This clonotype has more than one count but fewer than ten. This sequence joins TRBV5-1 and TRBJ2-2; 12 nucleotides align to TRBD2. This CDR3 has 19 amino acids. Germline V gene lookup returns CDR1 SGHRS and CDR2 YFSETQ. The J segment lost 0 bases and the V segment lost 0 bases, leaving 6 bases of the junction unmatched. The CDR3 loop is CASSLGLAGGPTNTGELFF. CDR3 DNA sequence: TGCGCCAGCAGCTTGGGGCTAGCGGGAGGGCCAACGAACACCGGGGAGCTGTTTTTT.

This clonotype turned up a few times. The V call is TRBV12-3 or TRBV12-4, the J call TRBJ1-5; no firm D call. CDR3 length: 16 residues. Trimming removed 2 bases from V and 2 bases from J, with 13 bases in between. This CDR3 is CASSLQGTARNQPQHF. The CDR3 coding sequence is TGTGCCAGCAGTTTACAAGGAACAGCGCGCAATCAGCCCCAGCATTTT.

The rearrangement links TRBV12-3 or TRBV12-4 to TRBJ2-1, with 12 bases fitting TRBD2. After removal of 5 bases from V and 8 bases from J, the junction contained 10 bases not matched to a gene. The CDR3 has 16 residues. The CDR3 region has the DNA TGTGCCAGCAGTCCTAGCGGGAGGGCCGATCTCGATGAGCAGTTCTTC. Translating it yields CASSPSGRADLDEQFF.

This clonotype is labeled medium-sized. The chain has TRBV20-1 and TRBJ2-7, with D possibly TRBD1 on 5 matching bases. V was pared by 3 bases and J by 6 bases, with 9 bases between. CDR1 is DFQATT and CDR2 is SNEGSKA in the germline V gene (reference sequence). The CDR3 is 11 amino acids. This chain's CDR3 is CSASQGGEQYF. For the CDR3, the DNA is TGCAGTGCTAGCCAGGGCGGCGAGCAGTACTTC.

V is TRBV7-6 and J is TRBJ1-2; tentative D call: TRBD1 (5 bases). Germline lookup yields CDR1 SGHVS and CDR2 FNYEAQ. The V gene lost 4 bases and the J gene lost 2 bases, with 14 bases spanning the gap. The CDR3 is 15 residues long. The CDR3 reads CASSYGGTWNYGYTF. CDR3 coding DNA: TGTGCCAGCAGCTACGGAGGGACCTGGAACTATGGCTACACCTTC.

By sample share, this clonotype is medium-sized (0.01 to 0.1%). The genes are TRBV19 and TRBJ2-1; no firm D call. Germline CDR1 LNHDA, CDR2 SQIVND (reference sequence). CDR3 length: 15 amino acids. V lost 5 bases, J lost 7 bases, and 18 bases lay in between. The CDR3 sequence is CASSLSRSQVNEQFF. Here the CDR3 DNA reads TGTGCCAGTAGTTTATCGAGGTCGCAGGTGAATGAGCAGTTCTTC.

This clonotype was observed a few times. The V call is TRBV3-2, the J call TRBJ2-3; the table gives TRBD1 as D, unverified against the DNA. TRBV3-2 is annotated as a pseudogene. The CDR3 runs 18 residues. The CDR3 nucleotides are TGTGCCAGCAGCCAAGAAAGGGACCGGGACAGGAGCACAGATACGCAGTATTTT. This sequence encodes CASSQERDRDRSTDTQYF.

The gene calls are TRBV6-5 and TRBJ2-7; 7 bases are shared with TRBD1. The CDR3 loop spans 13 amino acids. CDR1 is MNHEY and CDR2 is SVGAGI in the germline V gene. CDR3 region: CVSSEAGTVEQYF. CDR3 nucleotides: TGTGTTAGCAGTGAAGCCGGGACAGTTGAGCAGTACTTC.

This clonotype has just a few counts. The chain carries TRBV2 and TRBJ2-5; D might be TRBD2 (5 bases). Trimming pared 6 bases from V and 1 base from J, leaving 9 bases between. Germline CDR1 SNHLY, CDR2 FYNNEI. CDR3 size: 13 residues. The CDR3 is CASRDGIQETQYF. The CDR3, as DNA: TGTGCCAGCAGAGACGGGATCCAAGAGACCCAGTACTTC.

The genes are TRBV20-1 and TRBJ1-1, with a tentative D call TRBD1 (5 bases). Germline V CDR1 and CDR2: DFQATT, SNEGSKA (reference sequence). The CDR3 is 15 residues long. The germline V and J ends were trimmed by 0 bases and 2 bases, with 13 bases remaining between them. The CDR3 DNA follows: TGCAGTGCTAGAGATCCGCGGGGCAGAAACACTGAAGCTTTCTTT. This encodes CSARDPRGRNTEAFF.

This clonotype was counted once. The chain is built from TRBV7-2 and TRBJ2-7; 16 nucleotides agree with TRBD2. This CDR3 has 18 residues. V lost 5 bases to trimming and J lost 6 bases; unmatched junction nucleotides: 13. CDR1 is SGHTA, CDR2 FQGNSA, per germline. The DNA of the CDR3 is TGTGCCAGCAGCGTCGCCGGGACTAGCGGGGGGGCTAGGGGCGAGCAGTACTTC. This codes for CASSVAGTSGGARGEQYF.

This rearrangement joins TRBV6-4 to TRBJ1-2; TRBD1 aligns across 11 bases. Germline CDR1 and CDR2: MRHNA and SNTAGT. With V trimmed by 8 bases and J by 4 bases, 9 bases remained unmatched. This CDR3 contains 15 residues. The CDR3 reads CASAVGTGGSYGYTF. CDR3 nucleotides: TGTGCCAGCGCCGTCGGGACAGGGGGATCCTATGGCTACACCTTC.

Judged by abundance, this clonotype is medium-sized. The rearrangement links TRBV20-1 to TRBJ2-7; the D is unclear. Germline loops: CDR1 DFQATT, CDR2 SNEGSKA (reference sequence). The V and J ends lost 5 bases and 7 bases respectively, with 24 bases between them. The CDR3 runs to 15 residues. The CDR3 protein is CSALPPGRPNGEQYF. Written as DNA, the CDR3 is TGCAGTGCTCTCCCTCCCGGGCGACCTAATGGAGAGCAGTACTTC.

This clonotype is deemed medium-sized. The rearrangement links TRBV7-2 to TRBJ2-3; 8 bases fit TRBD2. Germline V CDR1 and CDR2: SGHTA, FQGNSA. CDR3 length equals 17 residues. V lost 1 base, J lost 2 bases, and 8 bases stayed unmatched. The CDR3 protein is CASSLVPSGRITDTQYF. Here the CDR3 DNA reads TGTGCCAGCAGCTTAGTCCCCAGCGGGAGAATCACAGATACGCAGTATTTT.

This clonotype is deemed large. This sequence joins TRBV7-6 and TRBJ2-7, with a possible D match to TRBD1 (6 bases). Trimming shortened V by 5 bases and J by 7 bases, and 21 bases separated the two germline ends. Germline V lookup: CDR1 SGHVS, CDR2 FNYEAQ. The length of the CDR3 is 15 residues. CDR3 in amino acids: CASSQGAGALVEQYF. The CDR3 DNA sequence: TGTGCCAGCAGCCAAGGGGCAGGGGCTCTGGTGGAGCAGTACTTC. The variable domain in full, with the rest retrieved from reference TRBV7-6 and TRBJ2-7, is GAGVSQSPRYKVTKRGQDVALRCDPISGHVSLYWYRQALGQGPEFLTYFNYEAQQDKSGLPNDRFSAERPEGSISTLTIQRTEQRDSAMYRCASSQGAGALVEQYFGPGTRLTVT.

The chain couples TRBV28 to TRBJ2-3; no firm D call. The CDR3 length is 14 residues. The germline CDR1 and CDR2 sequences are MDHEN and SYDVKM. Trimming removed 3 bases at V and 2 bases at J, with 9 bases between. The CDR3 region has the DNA TGTGCCAGCAGTTTTATATCCCCCACAGATACGCAGTATTTT. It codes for CASSFISPTDTQYF.

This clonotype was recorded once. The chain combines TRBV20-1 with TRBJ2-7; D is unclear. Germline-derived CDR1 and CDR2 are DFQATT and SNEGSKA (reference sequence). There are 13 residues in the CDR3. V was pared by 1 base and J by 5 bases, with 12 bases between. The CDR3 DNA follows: TGCAGTGCTAGAGCAGTCCGGTTAAACGAGCAGTACTTC. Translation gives CSARAVRLNEQYF.

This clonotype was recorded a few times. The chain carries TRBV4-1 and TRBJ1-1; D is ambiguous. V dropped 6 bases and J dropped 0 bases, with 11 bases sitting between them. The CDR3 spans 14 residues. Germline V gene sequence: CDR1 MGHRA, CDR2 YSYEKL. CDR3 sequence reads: CASRNRLMNTEAFF. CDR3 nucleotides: TGCGCCAGCAGGAACAGACTGATGAACACTGAAGCTTTCTTT.

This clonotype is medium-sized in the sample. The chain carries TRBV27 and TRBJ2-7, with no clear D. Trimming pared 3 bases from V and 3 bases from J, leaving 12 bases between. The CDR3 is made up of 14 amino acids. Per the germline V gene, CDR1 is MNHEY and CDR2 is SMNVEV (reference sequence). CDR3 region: CASSFFGRHYEQYF. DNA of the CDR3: TGTGCCAGCAGTTTCTTCGGACGGCACTACGAGCAGTACTTC.

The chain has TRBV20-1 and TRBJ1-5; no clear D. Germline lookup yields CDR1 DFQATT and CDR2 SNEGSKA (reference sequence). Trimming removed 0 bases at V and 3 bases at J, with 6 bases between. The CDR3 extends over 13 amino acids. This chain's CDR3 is CSARDQNNQPQHF. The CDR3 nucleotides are TGCAGTGCTAGAGATCAGAACAATCAGCCCCAGCATTTT.

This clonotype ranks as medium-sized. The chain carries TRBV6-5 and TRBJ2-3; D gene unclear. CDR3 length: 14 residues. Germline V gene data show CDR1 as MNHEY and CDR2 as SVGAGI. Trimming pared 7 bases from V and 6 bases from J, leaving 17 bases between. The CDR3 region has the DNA TGTGCCAGCAATCCTTTAGAGGTTCGGGATACGCAGTATTTT. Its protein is CASNPLEVRDTQYF.

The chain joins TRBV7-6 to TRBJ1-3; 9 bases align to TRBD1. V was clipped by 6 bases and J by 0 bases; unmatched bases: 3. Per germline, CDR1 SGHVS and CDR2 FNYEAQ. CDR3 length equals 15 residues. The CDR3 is CASSRDRDSGNTIYF. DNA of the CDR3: TGTGCCAGCAGTCGGGACAGGGACTCTGGAAACACCATATATTTT.